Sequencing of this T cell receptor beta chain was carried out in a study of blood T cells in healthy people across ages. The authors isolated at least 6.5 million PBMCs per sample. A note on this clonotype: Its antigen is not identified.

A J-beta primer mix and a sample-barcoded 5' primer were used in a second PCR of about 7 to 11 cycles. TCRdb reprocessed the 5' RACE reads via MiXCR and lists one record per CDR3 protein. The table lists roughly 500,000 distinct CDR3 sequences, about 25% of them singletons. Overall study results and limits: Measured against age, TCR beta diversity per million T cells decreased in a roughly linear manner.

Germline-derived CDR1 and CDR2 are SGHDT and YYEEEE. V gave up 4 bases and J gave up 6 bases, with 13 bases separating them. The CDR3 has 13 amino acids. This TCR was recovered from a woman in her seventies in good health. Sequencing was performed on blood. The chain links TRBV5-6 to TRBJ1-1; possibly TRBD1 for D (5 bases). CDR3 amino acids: CASSGPYRSEAFF. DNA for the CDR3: TGTGCCAGCAGCGGACCCTACAGGTCTGAAGCTTTCTTT.